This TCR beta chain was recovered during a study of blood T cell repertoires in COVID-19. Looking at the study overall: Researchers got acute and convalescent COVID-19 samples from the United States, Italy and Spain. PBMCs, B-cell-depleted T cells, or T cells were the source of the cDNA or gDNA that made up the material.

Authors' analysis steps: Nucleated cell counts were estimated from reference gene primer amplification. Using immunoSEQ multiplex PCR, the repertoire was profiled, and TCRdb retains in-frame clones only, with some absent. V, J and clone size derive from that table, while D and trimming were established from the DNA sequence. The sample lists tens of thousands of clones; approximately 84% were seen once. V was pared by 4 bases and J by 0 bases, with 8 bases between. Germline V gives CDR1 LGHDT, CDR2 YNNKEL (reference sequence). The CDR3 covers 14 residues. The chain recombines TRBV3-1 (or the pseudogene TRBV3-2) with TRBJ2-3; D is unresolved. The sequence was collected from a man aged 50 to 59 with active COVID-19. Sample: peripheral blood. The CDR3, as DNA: TGTGCCAGCAGCCCCTACGCGAGCACAGATACGCAGTATTTT. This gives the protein CASSPYASTDTQYF.